Presented here are 26 T cell receptor beta chains from one specimen sequenced in a study of technical replicates of blood from several donors. Assay used: immunoSEQ multiplex PCR; TCRdb lists only in-frame clones, some missing. The sample includes roughly 80,000 clones, 75% to 90% of them seen just once. The sequenced sample was T cells isolated from PBMCs. These receptors were collected from a human donor in good health.

The chain joins TRBV6-1 to TRBJ2-3; tentative D call: TRBD1 (6 bases). The germline gives CDR1 MNHNS, CDR2 SASEGT. This CDR3 has 15 residues. The V end was cut by 5 bases, the J end by 2 bases, with 14 bases between. DNA of the CDR3: TGTGCCAGCAGTCCCCAGGGGACGGTCACAGATACGCAGTATTTT. Translated, it gives CASSPQGTVTDTQYF.

The chain has TRBV4-2 and TRBJ1-1; TRBD1 matches at 8 bases. J was trimmed by 6 bases and V by 3 bases; bases with no gene match: 3. The CDR3 has 13 residues. Germline CDR1 LGHNA, CDR2 YNFKEQ. The CDR3 here is CASSQLDRAEAFF. The CDR3 DNA reads as TGTGCCAGCAGCCAGCTGGACAGGGCTGAAGCTTTCTTT.

The J gene is TRBJ2-5, the V gene TRBV7-2; 12 bases line up with TRBD2. The CDR3 length is 15 residues. The ends lost 7 bases at V and 4 bases at J; junction bases unmatched: 7. From germline, CDR1 is SGHTA and CDR2 FQGNSA. CDR3 nucleotide sequence: TGTGCCAGCACCCCGACTAGCGGGAGTTCAGAGACCCAGTACTTC. It is translated as CASTPTSGSSETQYF. Full variable domain (outside the CDR3, taken from reference TRBV7-2 and TRBJ2-5): GAGVSQSPSNKVTEKGKDVELRCDPISGHTALYWYRQSLGQGLEFLIYFQGNSAPDKSGLPSDRFSAERTGGSVSTLTIQRTQQEDSAVYLCASTPTSGSSETQYFGPGTRLLVL.

The chain recombines TRBV11-2 with TRBJ2-7; TRBD1 agrees at 9 bases. Looked up from germline, CDR1 is SGHAT and CDR2 is FQNNGV. The CDR3 extends over 15 amino acids. J gave up 7 bases and V 3 bases, and 10 bases lay outside the gene matches. The CDR3 spells CASSFSRDRVYEQYF. CDR3 in DNA: TGTGCCAGCAGCTTTAGCCGGGACAGGGTCTATGAGCAGTACTTC.

The chain employs TRBV6-6 and TRBJ1-4, with 7 bases fitting TRBD1. Germline trimming cut 6 bases from V and 0 bases from J; bases unmatched to any gene: 7. Germline assignment: CDR1 MNHNY and CDR2 SVGAGI (reference sequence). The CDR3 spans 16 residues. This CDR3 reads CASRRTGISTNEKLFF. The CDR3 nucleotides are TGTGCCAGCAGAAGGACAGGCATATCAACTAATGAAAAACTGTTTTTT.

The CDR3 DNA is TGTGCCAGCAGCTTAATCGGGACTAACTACAATGAGCAGTTCTTC. This translates into CASSLIGTNYNEQFF. This chain connects TRBV7-3 to TRBJ2-1; the match to TRBD2 covers 7 bases. CDR3 length equals 15 residues. Germline CDR1 is SGHTA and CDR2 is FQGTGA. V lost 1 base to trimming and J lost 3 bases; unmatched junction nucleotides: 3.

The CDR3 region is CATSRDQGPGLSGYEQYF. The CDR3 DNA reads as TGTGCCACCAGCAGAGATCAGGGGCCCGGGTTGTCTGGCTACGAGCAGTACTTC. The rearrangement uses TRBV15 and TRBJ2-7; a possible D gene is TRBD1 (6 bases). This CDR3 has 18 residues. Germline CDR1 is LNHNV and CDR2 is YYDKDF (reference sequence). The ends were cut back, 0 bases at V and 3 bases at J, with 21 bases in the middle. Together with reference TRBV15 and TRBJ2-7, the CDR3 gives the full variable domain: DAMVIQNPRYQVTQFGKPVTLSCSQTLNHNVMYWYQQKSSQAPKLLFHYYDKDFNNEADTPDNFQSRRPNTSFCFLDIRSPGLGDTAMYLCATSRDQGPGLSGYEQYFGPGTRLTVT.

V is TRBV16 and J is TRBJ1-4, with TRBD1 matching 7 bases. The V and J ends lost 4 bases and 3 bases, in that order; junction bases with no gene match: 5. Per the germline V gene, CDR1 is KGHSY and CDR2 is FQNENV. The CDR3 sequence is 15 residues long. The CDR3 coding sequence is TGTGCCAGCAGCCCCACCGGGACAGCTAATGAAAAACTGTTTTTT. The encoded protein is CASSPTGTANEKLFF.

This clone was recorded only once. This chain joins TRBV14 and TRBJ2-3, with 8 bases identical to TRBD1. CDR1 and CDR2 (germline): SGHDN, FVKESK. Trimming cost V 2 bases and J 5 bases; bases outside gene matches: 9. The CDR3 runs 16 residues. In DNA form, the CDR3 reads TGTGCCAGCAGCCAACCGACAGGGGTGGAAGGAGATACGCAGTATTTT. This translates into CASSQPTGVEGDTQYF.

The sample holds one count of this clone. This chain connects TRBV11-2 to TRBJ2-7, with 10 bases lining up with TRBD1. Germline V gene data show CDR1 as SGHAT and CDR2 as FQNNGV. The CDR3 has 15 amino acids. The junction had 5 bases not matched to a gene; V was cut back by 2 bases and J by 4 bases. The CDR3 region has the DNA TGTGCCAGCAGCTTACCGGGACAGGGGTTGTACGAGCAGTACTTC. Protein: CASSLPGQGLYEQYF.

The chain carries TRBV5-1 and TRBJ1-1; D gene ambiguous. The CDR3 loop spans 14 amino acids. Germline loops: CDR1 SGHRS, CDR2 YFSETQ. Trimming took off 0 bases at V and 2 bases at J, with 8 bases between the two ends. In DNA, the CDR3 is TGCGCCAGCAGCTTGGGAAGAGTAAACACTGAAGCTTTCTTT. The encoded protein is CASSLGRVNTEAFF.

The rearrangement joins TRBV19 to TRBJ2-2, with D perhaps TRBD1 (5 bases). Trimming removed 0 bases at V and 0 bases at J, with 5 bases between. Per the germline V gene, CDR1 is LNHDA and CDR2 is SQIVND (reference sequence). CDR3 size: 15 residues. The CDR3 region is CASSIETANTGELFF. The CDR3 DNA follows: TGTGCCAGTAGTATAGAGACAGCGAACACCGGGGAGCTGTTTTTT.

This clone was seen just once. The chain has TRBV28 and TRBJ2-1, with 13 positions matching TRBD2. The CDR3 spans 16 residues. The trim removed 6 bases at V and 5 bases at J, leaving 7 bases unmatched. Looked up from germline, CDR1 is MDHEN and CDR2 is SYDVKM. Here the CDR3 DNA reads TGTGCCAGCAGCAAAATCGGACTAGCGGGGGACAATGAGCAGTTCTTC. Translating it yields CASSKIGLAGDNEQFF.

V gene TRBV30 combines with J gene TRBJ2-1; TRBD2 matches at 8 bases. Germline CDR1 GTSNPN, CDR2 SVGIG (reference sequence). This CDR3 contains 13 residues. The V gene end was trimmed by 2 bases and the J gene end by 9 bases; junction bases not matched to a gene: 6. DNA for the CDR3: TGTGCCTGGAGTAGCGGGAGCTCGCGTGAGCAGTTCTTC. Translation: CAWSSGSSREQFF.

This rearrangement joins TRBV6-1 to TRBJ2-6, with TRBD2 matching over 12 bases. The germline gives CDR1 MNHNS, CDR2 SASEGT. The length of the CDR3 is 20 residues. Trimming at V came to 1 base and at J to 1 base, leaving 8 bases not matched to a gene. CDR3: CASSEEGLAGHQSGANVLTF. Written as DNA, the CDR3 is TGTGCCAGCAGTGAAGAAGGACTAGCGGGACATCAGTCTGGGGCCAACGTCCTGACTTTC.

This clone was found a few times. The CDR3 is CSVLTGAHTEAFF. CDR3 DNA sequence: TGCAGCGTCTTAACAGGGGCCCACACTGAAGCTTTCTTT. The V call is TRBV29-1, the J call TRBJ1-1; 7 positions match TRBD1. V shed 6 bases, J shed 3 bases, and the junction held 7 bases outside the gene matches. Germline CDR1 and CDR2: SQVTM and ANQGSEA. The CDR3 spans 13 residues.

In its sample, this clone was seen once. The J gene is TRBJ2-2, the V gene TRBV7-9; 9 nucleotides align to TRBD1. This CDR3 spans 14 amino acids. V lost 9 bases and J lost 1; bases outside the gene matches: 3. Germline V gene sequence: CDR1 SEHNR, CDR2 FQNEAQ (reference sequence). CDR3 region: CASWGQGNTGELFF. In DNA form, the CDR3 reads TGTGCCAGTTGGGGACAGGGGAACACCGGGGAGCTGTTTTTT.

The V gene is TRBV5-4, the J gene TRBJ2-2, with 8 bases fitting TRBD1. The CDR3 spans 17 residues. Germline V gene data show CDR1 as SGHNT and CDR2 as YYREEE (reference sequence). V was clipped by 3 bases and J by 6 bases; unmatched bases: 13. CDR3 nucleotide sequence: TGTGCCAGCAGCTCTAAGAGGCAGGGGGCTGTGTCCGGGGAGCTGTTTTTT. This translates into CASSSKRQGAVSGELFF.

J is TRBJ2-7 and V is TRBV5-4, with a possible D match to TRBD2 (7 bases). CDR1 SGHNT and CDR2 YYREEE come from the germline V gene (reference sequence). Between the trimmed V and J ends, which lost 7 bases and 7 bases, there was a span of 24 bases. CDR3 length: 15 amino acids. The CDR3: CASSPGTTVRGEQYF. The CDR3 bases are TGTGCCAGCTCCCCGGGGACTACCGTCAGGGGTGAGCAGTACTTC.

CDR3 sequence reads: CASSDQAGATDTQYF. CDR3 in DNA: TGTGCCAGCAGCGACCAAGCGGGAGCTACAGATACGCAGTATTTT. The chain links TRBV9 to TRBJ2-3, with 8 positions matching TRBD2. With 3 bases clipped from V and 3 bases from J, the junction kept 6 bases outside the gene matches. Germline values: CDR1 SGDLS, CDR2 YYNGEE. This CDR3 region has 15 residues.

V and J are TRBV19 and TRBJ1-2, with D possibly matching TRBD1 (5 bases). Trimming took 7 bases from V and 2 from J, leaving 17 bases between them. CDR3 size: 15 residues. Germline V gene sequence: CDR1 LNHDA, CDR2 SQIVND (reference sequence). CDR3 sequence (DNA): TGTGCCAGTACCCGTGGCAGGGAGGAAAACTATGGCTACACCTTC. Translated, it gives CASTRGREENYGYTF.

The table lists this clone with a count of one. The chain has TRBV14 and TRBJ2-4; D unresolved. Germline assignment: CDR1 SGHDN and CDR2 FVKESK. The CDR3 runs to 17 residues. The ends were cut back, 0 bases at V and 3 bases at J, with 15 bases in the middle. CDR3 in amino acids: CASSQEYSGRHKNIQYF. Written as DNA, the CDR3 is TGTGCCAGCAGCCAAGAATATTCGGGTCGTCACAAAAACATTCAGTACTTC. The full variable domain, with the rest looked up from reference TRBV14 and TRBJ2-4, is EAGVTQFPSHSVIEKGQTVTLRCDPISGHDNLYWYRRVMGKEIKFLLHFVKESKQDESGMPNNRFLAERTGGTYSTLKVQPAELEDSGVYFCASSQEYSGRHKNIQYFGAGTRLSVL.

The rearrangement links TRBV2 to TRBJ1-2; tentatively, D is TRBD1 (5 bases). This CDR3 has 13 amino acids. The germline V gene has CDR1 SNHLY and CDR2 FYNNEI. V was pared by 7 bases and J by 0 bases, with 9 bases between. DNA for the CDR3: TGTGCCAGCACCCTGACAGCTAACTATGGCTACACCTTC. Encoded protein: CASTLTANYGYTF. Complete variable domain (other parts from reference TRBV2 and TRBJ1-2): EPEVTQTPSHQVTQMGQEVILRCVPISNHLYFYWYRQILGQKVEFLVSFYNNEISEKSEIFDDQFSVERPDGSNFTLKIRSTKLEDSAMYFCASTLTANYGYTFGSGTRLTVV.

The rearrangement links TRBV5-6 to TRBJ2-5, with 10 positions matching TRBD1. V shed 5 bases, J shed 3 bases, and the junction held 7 bases outside the gene matches. The CDR3 has 15 amino acids. CDR1 and CDR2 from the germline V gene are SGHDT and YYEEEE. The CDR3 loop reads CASSPLGQGEETQYF. In nucleotides, the CDR3 is TGTGCCAGCAGTCCCCTTGGACAGGGGGAAGAGACCCAGTACTTC. The variable domain in full, with the rest retrieved from reference TRBV5-6 and TRBJ2-5, is DAGVTQSPTHLIKTRGQQVTLRCSPKSGHDTVSWYQQALGQGPQFIFQYYEEEERQRGNFPDRFSGHQFPNYSSELNVNALLLGDSALYLCASSPLGQGEETQYFGPGTRLLVL.

This chain joins TRBV19 and TRBJ2-7; 8 nucleotides match TRBD2. Trimming cost V 8 bases and J 2 bases; bases outside gene matches: 5. The CDR3 spans 13 residues. CDR1 LNHDA and CDR2 SQIVND come from the germline V gene (reference sequence). CDR3 sequence: CASGPGLAYEQYF. In nucleotides, the CDR3 is TGTGCCAGTGGTCCGGGACTAGCCTACGAGCAGTACTTC.

The genes are TRBV7-9 and TRBJ2-3, with 7 positions matching TRBD1. Per germline, CDR1 SEHNR and CDR2 FQNEAQ (reference sequence). The CDR3 contains 16 residues. V trimming: 5 bases; J trimming: 2 bases; junction bases outside the gene matches: 10. CDR3 loop: CASSISTGQYTDTQYF. CDR3 nucleotides: TGTGCCAGCAGCATATCCACGGGACAGTACACAGATACGCAGTATTTT.